Listed here are 30 T cell receptor beta chains from one sample, sequenced in a study of response to subunit inactivated influenza vaccine. Each CDR3 protein gets one entry after TCRdb re-called the RT-PCR reads with MiXCR. The sample has 800,000 to 1,000,000 distinct CDR3 sequences, approximately 21% seen once. This specimen consisted of PBMCs from blood, obtained roughly 5 days after vaccination. These receptors all come from a man aged 50 to 60 who received an inactivated influenza vaccine.

In its sample, this clonotype was seen a few times. This chain uses TRBV20-1 with TRBJ2-3, with a tentative D call TRBD1 (5 bases). Germline V gene sequence: CDR1 DFQATT, CDR2 SNEGSKA (reference sequence). Trimming stripped 5 bases from V and 3 bases from J, with 12 bases between. The CDR3 runs 13 residues. This CDR3 is CSAGRASTDTQYF. DNA of the CDR3: TGCAGTGCTGGCAGGGCCAGTACAGATACGCAGTATTTT.

J is TRBJ2-5 and V is TRBV9; D not certain. Trimming took 0 bases from V and 1 from J, leaving 7 bases between them. Germline CDR1 SGDLS, CDR2 YYNGEE. CDR3 length: 14 residues. The CDR3 nucleotides are TGTGCCAGCAGCGTAGGACGTTCCCAAGAGACCCAGTACTTC. This encodes CASSVGRSQETQYF.

V is TRBV28 and J is TRBJ2-7; D perhaps matches TRBD2 (5 bases). The CDR3 runs to 15 residues. Germline CDR1 is MDHEN and CDR2 is SYDVKM. V gave up 3 bases and J gave up 0 bases, with 12 bases separating them. Here the CDR3 reads CASSFWRGNSYEQYF. The CDR3 DNA reads as TGTGCCAGCAGTTTCTGGAGAGGGAACTCCTACGAGCAGTACTTC.

The chain uses TRBV18 and TRBJ2-7; possible D gene TRBD1, 5 bases. CDR1 KGHSH and CDR2 LQKENI come from the germline V gene. The V end lost 3 bases, the J end lost 3 bases, and 9 bases lay between the germline ends. The CDR3 extends over 13 amino acids. CDR3 residues: CASSPRTIYEQYF. The CDR3 DNA is TGTGCCAGCTCACCTAGGACAATCTACGAGCAGTACTTC.

The CDR3 region has the DNA TGTGCCAGCAGCACAGGGTTCCTACTCACAGATACGCAGTATTTT. It yields the protein CASSTGFLLTDTQYF. The V and J genes are TRBV2 and TRBJ2-3; D possibly corresponds to TRBD1 (6 bases). CDR3 size: 15 residues. Trimming took off 6 bases at V and 2 bases at J, with 15 bases between the two ends. Germline CDR1 reads SNHLY; CDR2 reads FYNNEI.

This chain links TRBV5-1 with TRBJ2-4, with 10 bases lining up with TRBD2. Per germline, CDR1 SGHRS and CDR2 YFSETQ. This CDR3 is built from 13 residues. The junction had 7 bases not matched to a gene; V was cut back by 4 bases and J by 12 bases. The CDR3 spells CASSKGLAQPQYF. Written as DNA, the CDR3 is TGCGCCAGCAGCAAGGGACTAGCGCAACCTCAGTACTTC.

This clonotype was observed a few times. CDR3 in amino acids: CASSYSAGRTGELFF. The CDR3 DNA is TGTGCCAGCAGTTACTCGGCAGGACGCACCGGGGAGCTGTTTTTT. The chain has TRBV6-5 and TRBJ2-2; D is undetermined. Deletions cut 0 bases from V and 4 bases from J, with 9 bases between. This CDR3 has 15 residues. Germline V gene lookup returns CDR1 MNHEY and CDR2 SVGAGI.

J is TRBJ1-3 and V is TRBV20-1; D call uncertain. From germline, CDR1 is DFQATT and CDR2 SNEGSKA (reference sequence). This CDR3 has 12 amino acids. V was trimmed by 6 bases and J by 4 bases, leaving 10 bases between them. The CDR3 region has the DNA TGCAGTGCCAGGAGGGCCGGAAACACCATATATTTT. It codes for CSARRAGNTIYF.

The V and J genes are TRBV5-1 and TRBJ2-2, with 12 positions matching TRBD2. Germline CDR1 and CDR2: SGHRS and YFSETQ. The V gene end was trimmed by 0 bases and the J gene end by 6 bases; junction bases not matched to a gene: 6. CDR3 length: 17 residues. The CDR3 sequence is CASSLGFGLAGPGELFF. Written as DNA, the CDR3 is TGCGCCAGCAGCTTGGGGTTCGGACTAGCGGGACCCGGGGAGCTGTTTTTT.

This clonotype occurred many times. This sequence joins TRBV20-1 and TRBJ2-7; D gene uncertain. Trimming cost V 7 bases and J 5 bases, with 15 bases left between them. The CDR3 has 12 residues. Germline-derived CDR1 and CDR2 are DFQATT and SNEGSKA (reference sequence). CDR3 sequence reads: CSEEVAGHEQYF. Here the CDR3 DNA reads TGCAGTGAGGAAGTAGCTGGCCACGAGCAGTACTTC.

V and J are TRBV12-3 or TRBV12-4 and TRBJ2-1, with 8 bases identical to TRBD1. The CDR3 extends over 12 amino acids. The J segment lost 14 bases and the V segment lost 3 bases, leaving 6 bases of the junction unmatched. The chain's CDR3 is CASSLYRGEEFF. The CDR3 nucleotides are TGTGCCAGCAGTTTGTACAGGGGGGAGGAGTTCTTC.

This clonotype was seen only a few times. The J gene is TRBJ2-3, the V gene TRBV20-1, with TRBD2 as a possible D gene (5 bases). CDR3 size: 14 residues. V was trimmed by 6 bases and J by 0 bases, leaving 13 bases between them. CDR1 and CDR2 (germline): DFQATT, SNEGSKA (reference sequence). The CDR3 nucleotides read TGCAGTGCCCGAGGCGGCGGGAGCACAGATACGCAGTATTTT. It translates to CSARGGGSTDTQYF.

The chain recombines TRBV7-8 with TRBJ2-7; TRBD2 matches 9 bases. The V and J ends lost 5 bases and 2 bases, in that order; junction bases with no gene match: 19. Germline lookup yields CDR1 SGHVS and CDR2 FQNEAQ. The CDR3 extends over 19 amino acids. CDR3 in DNA: TGTGCCAGCAGCCGACCCCGTCGCCAAAGCGGGGGGCAAACCTACGAGCAGTACTTC. This gives the protein CASSRPRRQSGGQTYEQYF.

This clonotype was detected a few times. V is TRBV9 and J is TRBJ1-6; weak D call: TRBD1 (6 bases). Deletions cut 3 bases from V and 9 bases from J, with 19 bases between. The CDR3 runs 16 residues. Germline values: CDR1 SGDLS, CDR2 YYNGEE. CDR3: CASSAEGGALVSPLHF. The CDR3 DNA is TGTGCCAGCAGCGCCGAGGGGGGGGCCTTAGTTTCACCCCTCCACTTT.

In this sample, this clonotype turned up a few times. The rearrangement links TRBV6-5 to TRBJ2-1, with D maybe TRBD2 (6 bases). Between the trimmed V and J ends, which lost 2 bases and 7 bases, there was a span of 18 bases. The CDR3 is made up of 16 amino acids. Germline lookup yields CDR1 MNHEY and CDR2 SVGAGI. As DNA, the CDR3 is TGTGCCAGCAGTTACGCCGGGCCTGCCGGGGGAAATGAGCAGTTCTTC. Its translation: CASSYAGPAGGNEQFF.

The gene calls are TRBV2 and TRBJ1-4, with 8 bases identical to TRBD1. The trim removed 6 bases at V and 12 bases at J, leaving 12 bases unmatched. The CDR3 sequence is 14 residues long. In germline, CDR1 is SNHLY, CDR2 FYNNEI. Here the CDR3 DNA reads TGTGCCAGCAGACAGGGGGTAGTATCTGGGGAACTGTTTTTT. It codes for CASRQGVVSGELFF.

The CDR3 region is CASSSWGPTNTEAFF. In DNA form, the CDR3 reads TGTGCCAGCAGTTCCTGGGGCCCTACAAACACTGAAGCTTTCTTT. The chain carries TRBV27 and TRBJ1-1; D perhaps matches TRBD1 (5 bases). The CDR3 has 15 residues. Germline V gene data show CDR1 as MNHEY and CDR2 as SMNVEV (reference sequence). Trimming left V 4 bases short and J 2 bases short, with 14 bases between.

The chain is built from TRBV25-1 and TRBJ2-7; 7 bases are shared with TRBD1. Germline trimming cut 1 base from V and 5 bases from J; bases unmatched to any gene: 8. From germline, CDR1 is MGHDK and CDR2 SYGVNS. The CDR3 has 15 amino acids. The CDR3 region is CASSEFFDRDDEQYF. The CDR3 coding sequence is TGTGCCAGCAGTGAATTTTTCGACAGGGATGACGAGCAGTACTTC.

This chain connects TRBV29-1 to TRBJ2-1; 10 nucleotides match TRBD2. The CDR3 has 13 amino acids. Unmatched junction bases numbered 7, after V lost 4 bases and J lost 10 bases. Germline V gene data show CDR1 as SQVTM and CDR2 as ANQGSEA. The CDR3 loop reads CSVASGGLNEQFF. The CDR3 coding sequence is TGCAGCGTTGCTAGCGGGGGCTTAAACGAGCAGTTCTTC.

J is TRBJ2-1 and V is TRBV3-1; unclear D gene. This CDR3 comprises 15 residues. Germline-derived CDR1 and CDR2 are LGHDT and YNNKEL (reference sequence). The ends were cut back, 0 bases at V and 11 bases at J, with 17 bases in the middle. The CDR3 sequence is CASSQDGFHPSKQFF. Here the CDR3 DNA reads TGTGCCAGCAGCCAAGATGGATTCCACCCCTCCAAGCAGTTCTTC.

This sequence joins TRBV20-1 and TRBJ1-3; TRBD1 is a possible D gene (6 bases). Germline V gene lookup returns CDR1 DFQATT and CDR2 SNEGSKA (reference sequence). The CDR3 is made up of 17 amino acids. Trimming left V 0 bases short and J 1 base short, with 16 bases between. CDR3 loop: CSARDSASQGSGNTIYF. The CDR3 DNA sequence: TGCAGTGCTAGAGACTCAGCCTCGCAGGGGTCTGGAAACACCATATATTTT.

This clonotype was picked up a small number of times. V and J are TRBV4-2 and TRBJ2-7; 9 bases align to TRBD1. There are 15 residues in the CDR3. Germline loops: CDR1 LGHNA, CDR2 YNFKEQ. V gave up 2 bases and J gave up 5 bases; unmatched junction bases: 7. The CDR3 sequence is CASSQPGQGINEQYF. The CDR3 bases are TGTGCCAGCAGCCAACCGGGACAGGGAATCAACGAGCAGTACTTC.

J is TRBJ2-5 and V is TRBV27; 8 bases line up with TRBD2. The germline CDR1 and CDR2 sequences are MNHEY and SMNVEV (reference sequence). J was trimmed by 2 bases and V by 0 bases; bases with no gene match: 8. The CDR3 length is 17 residues. Written as DNA, the CDR3 is TGTGCCAGCAGTTTATCTTCCGGGGGGGAAGCGCAAGAGACCCAGTACTTC. Translating it yields CASSLSSGGEAQETQYF.

The rearrangement uses TRBV27 and TRBJ2-3, with 12 bases lining up with TRBD2. J lost 4 bases, V lost 5 bases, and 7 bases had no gene match. CDR3 length equals 16 residues. Germline values: CDR1 MNHEY, CDR2 SMNVEV (reference sequence). This CDR3 is CASSNNLAGGPDTQYF. The CDR3 DNA reads as TGTGCCAGCAGTAACAATCTAGCGGGGGGGCCAGATACGCAGTATTTT.

Only a few counts were recorded for this clonotype. The chain combines TRBV6-2 or TRBV6-3 with TRBJ2-1; D not resolved. Per germline, CDR1 MNHEY and CDR2 SVGEGT. V gave up 7 bases and J gave up 1 base, with 11 bases separating them. This CDR3 is 14 amino acids long. The CDR3 sequence: CASTELRSYNEQFF. CDR3 DNA sequence: TGTGCCAGCACCGAGCTCCGATCCTACAATGAGCAGTTCTTC.

This clonotype was detected ten times or more. The V gene is TRBV7-9, the J gene TRBJ2-1; no clear D. Germline CDR1 and CDR2: SEHNR and FQNEAQ (reference sequence). V was trimmed by 1 base and J by 7 bases, leaving 8 bases between them. The CDR3 spans 13 residues. CDR3 nucleotides: TGTGCCAGCAGCTTAGGGCAGTGGAATGAGCAGTTCTTC. It is translated as CASSLGQWNEQFF.

This clonotype has a handful of counts. CDR3 DNA sequence: TGCGCCAGCAGCTTCGGGGGGGTCGGCACTGAAGCTTTCTTT. It is translated as CASSFGGVGTEAFF. This chain connects TRBV5-1 to TRBJ1-1; a weak D match, TRBD1 (5 bases). In germline, CDR1 is SGHRS, CDR2 YFSETQ. The CDR3 covers 14 residues. V was cut by 2 bases and J by 4 bases, with 12 bases left in between.

The chain links TRBV7-2 to TRBJ1-2; D gene ambiguous. The CDR3 has 12 residues. The germline V and J ends were trimmed by 0 bases and 7 bases, with 6 bases remaining between them. Germline V lookup: CDR1 SGHTA, CDR2 FQGNSA. CDR3 coding DNA: TGTGCCAGCAGCTTAGCTTGGGCTGGCTACACCTTC. This encodes CASSLAWAGYTF. The whole variable domain, remainder taken from reference TRBV7-2 and TRBJ1-2, is GAGVSQSPSNKVTEKGKDVELRCDPISGHTALYWYRQSLGQGLEFLIYFQGNSAPDKSGLPSDRFSAERTGGSVSTLTIQRTQQEDSAVYLCASSLAWAGYTFGSGTRLTVV.

This clonotype turned up a few times. The chain couples TRBV27 to TRBJ2-7; TRBD2 matches 7 bases. Trimming cost V 7 bases and J 6 bases; bases outside gene matches: 9. The CDR3 consists of 13 residues. CDR1 is MNHEY and CDR2 is SMNVEV in the germline V gene (reference sequence). CDR3 sequence (DNA): TGTGCCAGCAAAAGGGAGGGCCACGGCGAGCAGTACTTC. It codes for CASKREGHGEQYF.

This clonotype was picked up a small number of times. The V gene is TRBV12-3 or TRBV12-4, the J gene TRBJ1-6, with 7 bases identical to TRBD1. The CDR3 spans 14 residues. J was trimmed by 8 bases and V by 5 bases; bases with no gene match: 6. Here the CDR3 DNA reads TGTGCCAGCAGTCTCTCCGGGACAGATTCACCCCTCCACTTT. Protein: CASSLSGTDSPLHF.